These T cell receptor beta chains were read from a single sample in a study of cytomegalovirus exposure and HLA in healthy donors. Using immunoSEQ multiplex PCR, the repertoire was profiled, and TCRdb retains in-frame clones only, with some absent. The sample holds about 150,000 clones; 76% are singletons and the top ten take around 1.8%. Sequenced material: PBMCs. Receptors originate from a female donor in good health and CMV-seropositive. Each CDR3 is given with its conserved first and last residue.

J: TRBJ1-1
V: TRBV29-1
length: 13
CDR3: CSLRLRGYTEAFF

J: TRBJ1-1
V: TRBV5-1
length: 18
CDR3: CASSLEKGAKVTYTEAFF

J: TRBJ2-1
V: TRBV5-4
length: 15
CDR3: CASSLTSGGNNEQFF

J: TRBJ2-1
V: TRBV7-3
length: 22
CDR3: CASSPKTSGGAFGYRGYNEQFF

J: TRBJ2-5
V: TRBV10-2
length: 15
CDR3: CASSEDLVGQETQYF

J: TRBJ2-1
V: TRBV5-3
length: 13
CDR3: CARCSGSFNEQFF

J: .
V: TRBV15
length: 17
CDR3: CATSRDAGASGRYEQYF

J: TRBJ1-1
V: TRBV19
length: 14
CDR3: CAIRPTGGGTEAFF

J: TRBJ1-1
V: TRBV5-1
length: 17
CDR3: CASSLMTGQGLNTEAFF

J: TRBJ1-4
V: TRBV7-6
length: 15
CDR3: CASSSQGARGEKLFF

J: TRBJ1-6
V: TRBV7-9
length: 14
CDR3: CASSTGTPAVPLHF

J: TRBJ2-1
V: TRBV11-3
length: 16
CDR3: CASSQSGQGTFNEQFF

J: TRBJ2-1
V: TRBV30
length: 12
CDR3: CAWSEGYNEQFF

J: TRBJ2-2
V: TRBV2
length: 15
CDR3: CASSVMGAGTGELFF

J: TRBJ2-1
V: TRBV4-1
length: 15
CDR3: CASSKTGSSYNEQFF

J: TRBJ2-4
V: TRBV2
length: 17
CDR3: CASSENGVGLAKNIQYF

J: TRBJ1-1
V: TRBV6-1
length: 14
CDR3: CASSELPQGTEAFF

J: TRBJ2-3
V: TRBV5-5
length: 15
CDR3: CASSQESTGGDTQYF

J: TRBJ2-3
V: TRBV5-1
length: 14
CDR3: CASRTSGLGDTQYF

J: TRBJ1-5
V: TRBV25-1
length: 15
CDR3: CASSAGQGSDQPQHF

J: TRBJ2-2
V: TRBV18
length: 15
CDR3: CASSTDRGYTGELFF

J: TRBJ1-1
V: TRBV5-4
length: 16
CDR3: CASSLGRRTLNTEAFF

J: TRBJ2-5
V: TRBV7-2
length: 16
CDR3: CASSPSNRETGETQYF

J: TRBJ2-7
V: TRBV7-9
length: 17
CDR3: CASSLGSTSGPLGEQYF

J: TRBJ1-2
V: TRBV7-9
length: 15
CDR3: CASSLSDSRNYGYTF

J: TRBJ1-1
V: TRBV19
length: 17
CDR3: CASSKGRGTGGYTEAFF

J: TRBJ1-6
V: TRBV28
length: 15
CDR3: CASSPPGQGNSPLHF

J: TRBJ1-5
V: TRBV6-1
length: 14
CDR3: CASSGPGGGQPQHF

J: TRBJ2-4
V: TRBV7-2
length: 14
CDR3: CASSLVAPQGFQYF

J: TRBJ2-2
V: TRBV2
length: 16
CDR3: CASSLVAGGLTGELFF

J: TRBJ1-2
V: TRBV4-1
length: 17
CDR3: CASSQDLAGSVLDGYTF

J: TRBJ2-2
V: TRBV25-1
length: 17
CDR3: CASSEWGTGMNTGELFF

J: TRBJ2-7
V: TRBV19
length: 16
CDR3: CASSGTSQGRVYEQYF

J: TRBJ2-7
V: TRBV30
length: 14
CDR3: CAWKRGTQTYEQYF

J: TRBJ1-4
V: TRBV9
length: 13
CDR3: CASSVGQAEKLFF

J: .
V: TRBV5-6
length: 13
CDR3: CASSLRETYEQYF

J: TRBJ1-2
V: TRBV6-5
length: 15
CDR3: CASSYTGTGGVGYTF

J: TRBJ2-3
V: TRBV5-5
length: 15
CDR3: CASSLDAGITDTQYF

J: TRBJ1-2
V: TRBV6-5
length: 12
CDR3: CASGQEDYGYTF

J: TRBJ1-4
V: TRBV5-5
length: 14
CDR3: CASSLPGGNEKLFF

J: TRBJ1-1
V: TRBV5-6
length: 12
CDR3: CASSFGDTEAFF

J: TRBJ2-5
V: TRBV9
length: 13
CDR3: CASSISGQETQYF

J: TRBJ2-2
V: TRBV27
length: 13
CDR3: CASSMDSTGELFF

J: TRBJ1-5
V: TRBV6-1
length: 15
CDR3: CASSESTGRYQPQHF

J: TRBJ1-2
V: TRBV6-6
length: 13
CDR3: CASSYPGAIGYTF

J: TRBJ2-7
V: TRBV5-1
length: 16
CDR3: CASSGGLAGGHYEQYF

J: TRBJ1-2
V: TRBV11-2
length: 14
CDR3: CASSLGRADYGYTF